This T cell receptor beta chain was sequenced for a study of T cells after yellow fever vaccination. This clonotype has just a few counts. This CDR3 contains 14 residues. Unmatched junction bases numbered 5, after V lost 1 base and J lost 5 bases. Germline values: CDR1 LGHNA, CDR2 YSLEER. Each CDR3 protein gets one entry after TCRdb re-called the 5' RACE reads with MiXCR. The sample holds tens of thousands of distinct CDR3 sequences; more than 5.5% are singletons and the top ten take approximately 29%. Sample: CD8+ T cells sorted from PBMCs, taken approximately 11 days after the first yellow fever vaccination. The clonotype was recovered from a man aged 18 to 30 who received the YFV17D yellow fever vaccine. The V gene is TRBV4-3, the J gene TRBJ2-7; TRBD1 matches 7 bases. In DNA form, the CDR3 reads TGCGCCAGCAGCCAAGGTGTACAGGGGAACGAGCAGTACTTC. Its protein product is CASSQGVQGNEQYF.